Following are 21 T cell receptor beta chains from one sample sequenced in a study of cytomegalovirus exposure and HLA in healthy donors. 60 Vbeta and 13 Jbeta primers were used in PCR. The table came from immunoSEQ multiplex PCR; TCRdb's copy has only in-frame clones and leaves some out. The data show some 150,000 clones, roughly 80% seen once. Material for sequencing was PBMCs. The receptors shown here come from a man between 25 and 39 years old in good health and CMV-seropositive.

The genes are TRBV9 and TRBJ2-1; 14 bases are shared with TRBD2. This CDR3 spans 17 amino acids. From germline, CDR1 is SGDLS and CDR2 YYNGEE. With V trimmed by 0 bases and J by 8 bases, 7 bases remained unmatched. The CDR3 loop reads CASSVEGTSGSSDEQFF. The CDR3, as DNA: TGTGCCAGCAGCGTAGAAGGGACTAGCGGGAGCTCAGATGAGCAGTTCTTC.

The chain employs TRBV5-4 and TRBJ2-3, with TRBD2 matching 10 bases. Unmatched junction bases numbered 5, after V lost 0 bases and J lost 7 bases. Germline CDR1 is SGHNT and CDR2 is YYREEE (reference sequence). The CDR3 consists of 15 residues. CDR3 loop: CASSLDLAGVNTQYF. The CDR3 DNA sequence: TGTGCCAGCAGCTTGGACCTAGCGGGAGTAAATACGCAGTATTTT.

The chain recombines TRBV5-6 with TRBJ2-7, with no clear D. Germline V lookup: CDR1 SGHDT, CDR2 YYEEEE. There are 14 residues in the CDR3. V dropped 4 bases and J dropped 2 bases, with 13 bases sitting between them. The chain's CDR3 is CASSRDLSTYEQYF. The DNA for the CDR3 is TGTGCCAGCAGCCGCGATTTAAGCACCTACGAGCAGTACTTC.

DNA for the CDR3: TGTGCCAGCAGTCTTGGGCTTCTTGAAAAACTGTTTTTT. Protein: CASSLGLLEKLFF. The J gene is TRBJ1-4, the V gene TRBV6-6; D gene ambiguous. CDR1 is MNHNY and CDR2 is SVGAGI in the germline V gene (reference sequence). V lost 5 bases, J lost 7 bases, and 11 bases lay in between. The CDR3 consists of 13 residues.

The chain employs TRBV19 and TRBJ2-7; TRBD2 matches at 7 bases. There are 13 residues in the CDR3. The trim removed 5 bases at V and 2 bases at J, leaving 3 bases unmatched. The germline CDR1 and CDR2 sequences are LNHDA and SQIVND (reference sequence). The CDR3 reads CASSGGDPYEQYF. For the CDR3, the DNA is TGTGCCAGTAGTGGGGGGGATCCCTACGAGCAGTACTTC.

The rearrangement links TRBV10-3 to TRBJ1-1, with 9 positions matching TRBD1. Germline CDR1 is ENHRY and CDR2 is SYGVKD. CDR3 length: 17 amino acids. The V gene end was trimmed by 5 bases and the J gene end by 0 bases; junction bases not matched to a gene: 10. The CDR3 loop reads CAISNNLRQGVNTEAFF. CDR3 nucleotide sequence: TGTGCCATCAGTAATAATCTACGACAGGGGGTGAACACTGAAGCTTTCTTT.

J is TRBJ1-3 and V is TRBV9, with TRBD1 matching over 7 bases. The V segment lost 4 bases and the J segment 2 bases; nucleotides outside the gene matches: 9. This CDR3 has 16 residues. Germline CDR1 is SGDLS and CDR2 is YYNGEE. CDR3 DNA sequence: TGTGCCAGCAGCCTCAGGGGTAGGGGGCCTGGAAACACCATATATTTT. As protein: CASSLRGRGPGNTIYF.

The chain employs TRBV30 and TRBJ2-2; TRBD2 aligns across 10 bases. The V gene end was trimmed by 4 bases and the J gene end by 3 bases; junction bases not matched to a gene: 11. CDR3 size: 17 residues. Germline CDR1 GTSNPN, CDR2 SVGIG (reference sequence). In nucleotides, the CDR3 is TGTGCCTGGACCCTAGCGGGAGCGGTTGGGGACACCGGGGAGCTGTTTTTT. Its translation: CAWTLAGAVGDTGELFF.

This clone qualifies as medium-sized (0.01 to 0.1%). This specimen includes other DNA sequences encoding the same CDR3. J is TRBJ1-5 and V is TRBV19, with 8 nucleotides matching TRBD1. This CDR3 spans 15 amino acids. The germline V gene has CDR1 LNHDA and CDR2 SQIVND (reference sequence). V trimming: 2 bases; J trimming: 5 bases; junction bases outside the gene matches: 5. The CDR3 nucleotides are TGTGCCAGTAGTATACAGGGGGCAGATTATCAGCCCCAGCATTTT. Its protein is CASSIQGADYQPQHF. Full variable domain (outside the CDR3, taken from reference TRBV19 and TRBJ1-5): DGGITQSPKYLFRKEGQNVTLSCEQNLNHDAMYWYRQDPGQGLRLIYYSQIVNDFQKGDIAEGYSVSREKKESFPLTVTSAQKNPTAFYLCASSIQGADYQPQHFGDGTRLSIL.

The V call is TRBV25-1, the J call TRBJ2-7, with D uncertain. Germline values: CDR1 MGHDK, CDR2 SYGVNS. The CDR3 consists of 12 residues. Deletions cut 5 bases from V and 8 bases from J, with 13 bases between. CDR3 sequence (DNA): TGTGCCAGCAGTCCCCATTCTGGGCAGCAGTACTTC. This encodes CASSPHSGQQYF.

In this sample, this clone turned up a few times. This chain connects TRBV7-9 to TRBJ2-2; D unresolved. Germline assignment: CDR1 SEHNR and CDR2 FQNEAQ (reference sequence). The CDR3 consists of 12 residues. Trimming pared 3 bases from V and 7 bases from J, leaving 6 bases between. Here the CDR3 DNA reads TGTGCCAGCAGCTTCTCGGGCGGGGAGCTGTTTTTT. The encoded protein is CASSFSGGELFF.

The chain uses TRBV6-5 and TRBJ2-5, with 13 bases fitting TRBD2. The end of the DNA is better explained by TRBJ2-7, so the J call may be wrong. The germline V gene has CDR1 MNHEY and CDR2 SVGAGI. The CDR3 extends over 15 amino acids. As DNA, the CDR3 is TGTGCCAGCAGTACCGGGACTAGCGGGATCTACGAGCAGTACTTC. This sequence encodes CASSTGTSGIYEQYF.

CDR3 in amino acids: CASSVHDTQPQHF. CDR3 nucleotides: TGTGCCAGTAGTGTTCATGACACTCAGCCCCAGCATTTT. The gene calls are TRBV19 and TRBJ1-5; D not certain. The CDR3 extends over 13 amino acids. CDR1 and CDR2 from the germline V gene are LNHDA and SQIVND (reference sequence). V shed 5 bases and J shed 6 bases, with 11 bases lying between them.

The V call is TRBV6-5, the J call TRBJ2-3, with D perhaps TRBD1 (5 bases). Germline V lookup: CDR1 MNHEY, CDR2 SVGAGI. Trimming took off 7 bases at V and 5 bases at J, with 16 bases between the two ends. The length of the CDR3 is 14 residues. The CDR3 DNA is TGTGCCAGCACCCCTTGGGCAGGGCAAGATACGCAGTATTTT. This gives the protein CASTPWAGQDTQYF.

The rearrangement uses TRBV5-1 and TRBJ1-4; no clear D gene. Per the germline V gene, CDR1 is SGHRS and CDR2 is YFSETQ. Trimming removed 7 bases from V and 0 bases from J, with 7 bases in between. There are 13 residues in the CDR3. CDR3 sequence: CASRQTTNEKLFF. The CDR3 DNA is TGCGCCAGCCGACAAACAACTAATGAAAAACTGTTTTTT.

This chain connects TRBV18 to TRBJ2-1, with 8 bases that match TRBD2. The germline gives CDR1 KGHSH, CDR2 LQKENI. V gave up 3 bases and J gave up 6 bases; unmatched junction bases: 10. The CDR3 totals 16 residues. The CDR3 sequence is CASSPAGTSRSNEQFF. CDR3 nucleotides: TGTGCCAGCTCACCGGCCGGGACTAGTAGGTCCAATGAGCAGTTCTTC.

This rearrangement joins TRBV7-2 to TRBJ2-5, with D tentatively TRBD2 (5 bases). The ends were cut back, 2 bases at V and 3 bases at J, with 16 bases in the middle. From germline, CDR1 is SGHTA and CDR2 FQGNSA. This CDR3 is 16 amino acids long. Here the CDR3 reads CASSLLLGLAEETQYF. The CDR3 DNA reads TGTGCCAGCAGCTTATTACTAGGGCTGGCGGAAGAGACCCAGTACTTC.

Written as DNA, the CDR3 is TGTGCCACCAGCAGAGATGACTCGGGGACAGGGGTGGGAAAACTGTTTTTT. Amino acids: CATSRDDSGTGVGKLFF. This chain links TRBV15 with TRBJ1-4; 10 bases are a match to TRBD1. The CDR3 is 17 residues long. V shed 0 bases and J 10 bases; nucleotides not matched to a gene: 11. The germline V gene encodes CDR1 LNHNV and CDR2 YYDKDF (reference sequence).

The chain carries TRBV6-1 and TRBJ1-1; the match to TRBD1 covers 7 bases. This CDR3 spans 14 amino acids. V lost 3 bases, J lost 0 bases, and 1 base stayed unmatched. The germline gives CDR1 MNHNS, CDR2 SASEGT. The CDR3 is CASSEGTVNTEAFF. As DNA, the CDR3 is TGTGCCAGCAGTGAGGGGACAGTGAACACTGAAGCTTTCTTT.

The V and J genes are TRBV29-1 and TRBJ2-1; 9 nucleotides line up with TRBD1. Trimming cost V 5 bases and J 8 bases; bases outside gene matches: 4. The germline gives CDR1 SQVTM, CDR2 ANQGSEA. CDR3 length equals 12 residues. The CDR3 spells CSVPGQGHEQFF. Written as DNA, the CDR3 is TGCAGCGTTCCGGGACAGGGTCATGAGCAGTTCTTC.

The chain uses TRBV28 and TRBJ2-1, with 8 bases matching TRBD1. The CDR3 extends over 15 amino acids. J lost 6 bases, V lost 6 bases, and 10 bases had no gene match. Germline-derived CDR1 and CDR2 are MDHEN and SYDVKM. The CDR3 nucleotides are TGTGCCAGCAGACCACAGGGGGTGTCCGGCAATGAGCAGTTCTTC. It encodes CASRPQGVSGNEQFF. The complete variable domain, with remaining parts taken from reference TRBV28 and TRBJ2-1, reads DVKVTQSSRYLVKRTGEKVFLECVQDMDHENMFWYRQDPGLGLRLIYFSYDVKMKEKGDIPEGYSVSREKKERFSLILESASTNQTSMYLCASRPQGVSGNEQFFGPGTRLTVL.